The 14 T cell receptor beta chains listed next were all sequenced from one sample in a study of CD8 T cells in ankylosing spondylitis. Study observations and caveats: Apparently characteristic of ankylosing spondylitis blood was a TCR beta motif (about 8 highly homologous variants).

TCRdb processed the 5' RACE reads anew with MiXCR; each CDR3 protein has one entry. The sample contains under 550,000 distinct CDR3 sequences, 26% of which appear only once. For these TCRs, the target antigens are not known. Sequencing was done on a sample of blood, either unsorted or a sorted T cell fraction (not recorded which). Source of these receptors: a male donor with ankylosing spondylitis.

The chain links TRBV6-2 or TRBV6-3 to TRBJ1-5; no clear D gene. CDR1 MNHEY and CDR2 SVGEGT come from the germline V gene. CDR3 length: 14 amino acids. Trimming removed 3 bases from V and 3 bases from J, with 9 bases in between. As DNA, the CDR3 is TGTGCCAGCAGTTATCTCGGGCCCAATCAGCCCCAGCATTTT. It yields the protein CASSYLGPNQPQHF.

This clonotype has just a few counts. The rearrangement uses TRBV28 and TRBJ2-7; D is undetermined. The V gene lost 4 bases and the J gene lost 4 bases, with 8 bases spanning the gap. CDR3 length: 12 amino acids. The germline gives CDR1 MDHEN, CDR2 SYDVKM. The DNA of the CDR3 is TGTGCCAGCAGTTCTTTGTCATACGAGCAGTACGTC. Translation: CASSSLSYEQYV.

The rearrangement links TRBV20-1 to TRBJ2-3, with a weak D call TRBD2 (6 bases). V lost 5 bases and J 4 bases, leaving 16 bases between the germline ends. Looked up from germline, CDR1 is DFQATT and CDR2 is SNEGSKA (reference sequence). The CDR3 has 14 amino acids. The CDR3: CSAGTPNRADTQYF. The DNA of the CDR3 is TGCAGTGCTGGGACTCCCAATCGGGCAGATACGCAGTATTTT.

The gene calls are TRBV20-1 and TRBJ2-1; 11 nucleotides line up with TRBD2. CDR1 is DFQATT and CDR2 is SNEGSKA in the germline V gene (reference sequence). Unmatched junction bases numbered 5, after V lost 6 bases and J lost 4 bases. The CDR3 extends over 14 amino acids. CDR3 protein: CSASGTSGYNEQFF. The CDR3, as DNA: TGCAGTGCATCGGGGACTAGCGGATACAATGAGCAGTTCTTC.

This rearrangement joins TRBV6-5 to TRBJ2-7; D unresolved. V gave up 2 bases and J gave up 4 bases, with 12 bases separating them. The CDR3 loop spans 14 amino acids. CDR1 and CDR2 (germline): MNHEY, SVGAGI. CDR3 region: CASSYGTQGYEQYV. In DNA form, the CDR3 reads TGTGCCAGCAGTTACGGCACTCAAGGATACGAGCAGTACGTC.

This clonotype was found a few times. CDR3: CASRVPVRGHLLNTGELFF. The CDR3, as DNA: TGTGCCAGCAGGGTCCCAGTGCGGGGGCACCTTCTTAACACCGGGGAGCTGTTTTTT. This chain joins TRBV27 and TRBJ2-2, with D possibly TRBD2 on 7 matching bases. The CDR3 consists of 19 residues. Trimming took off 6 bases at V and 2 bases at J, with 25 bases between the two ends. From germline, CDR1 is MNHEY and CDR2 SMNVEV (reference sequence).

This clonotype was seen only a few times. This rearrangement joins TRBV10-3 to TRBJ2-7; 7 positions agree with TRBD1. Germline V gene data show CDR1 as ENHRY and CDR2 as SYGVKD. CDR3 length equals 13 residues. V shed 5 bases, J shed 2 bases, and the junction held 3 bases outside the gene matches. The CDR3 protein is CAISPGQPYEQYV. The CDR3, as DNA: TGTGCCATCAGTCCGGGACAGCCCTACGAGCAGTACGTC.

This clonotype was counted a few times. The chain couples TRBV10-1 to TRBJ2-3, with 7 nucleotides matching TRBD2. There are 15 residues in the CDR3. The V gene's germline CDR1 is WNHNN and CDR2 SYGVQD (reference sequence). The trim removed 0 bases at V and 4 bases at J, leaving 4 bases unmatched. In nucleotides, the CDR3 is TGCGCCAGCAGTGAGTCAATGGCGGGAGCAGATACGCAGTATTTT. Its translation: CASSESMAGADTQYF.

J is TRBJ2-1 and V is TRBV5-4; 8 positions agree with TRBD2. The J segment lost 4 bases and the V segment lost 4 bases, leaving 13 bases of the junction unmatched. This CDR3 spans 17 amino acids. The germline gives CDR1 SGHNT, CDR2 YYREEE (reference sequence). CDR3 loop: CASSPKLTSGSYNEQFF. CDR3 in DNA: TGTGCCAGCAGCCCCAAACTCACTAGCGGCTCTTACAATGAGCAGTTCTTC.

The table lists this clonotype with many counts. The V gene is TRBV29-1, the J gene TRBJ2-5, with D possibly being TRBD1 (6 bases). Trimming removed 5 bases from V and 1 base from J, with 11 bases in between. The CDR3 totals 13 residues. CDR1 SQVTM and CDR2 ANQGSEA come from the germline V gene. The CDR3 is CSVSTGFQETQYF. CDR3 DNA: TGCAGCGTTTCCACAGGGTTCCAAGAGACCCAGTACTTC.

V gene TRBV19 combines with J gene TRBJ2-1; D not certain. V lost 6 bases, J lost 9 bases, and 21 bases lay in between. CDR1 and CDR2 (germline): LNHDA, SQIVND (reference sequence). The CDR3 contains 15 residues. The CDR3 nucleotides are TGTGCCAGTAGCCCTACAGACGCCAGGAGTTCTGAGCAGTTCTTC. Protein sequence: CASSPTDARSSEQFF.

This clonotype was counted between two and nine times. The chain has TRBV11-2 and TRBJ2-7; 8 nucleotides agree with TRBD1. Germline CDR1 reads SGHAT; CDR2 reads FQNNGV. Trimming cost V 2 bases and J 6 bases; bases outside gene matches: 6. The CDR3 length is 14 residues. This CDR3 is CASSLQGADGEQYF. The DNA of the CDR3 is TGTGCCAGCAGCTTACAGGGGGCAGACGGCGAGCAGTACTTC. The full variable domain, completed using reference TRBV11-2 and TRBJ2-7, is EAGVAQSPRYKIIEKRQSVAFWCNPISGHATLYWYQQILGQGPKLLIQFQNNGVVDDSQLPKDRFSAERLKGVDSTLKIQPAKLEDSAVYLCASSLQGADGEQYFGPGTRLTVT.

In this sample, this clonotype turned up a few times. The chain couples TRBV7-2 to TRBJ2-7; D is ambiguous. From germline, CDR1 is SGHTA and CDR2 FQGNSA. The CDR3 sequence is 14 residues long. V was shortened by 2 bases and J by 3 bases, with 11 bases between the two germline ends. The CDR3 coding sequence is TGTGCCAGCAGCTTACGACCGACGGACTACGAGCAGTACGTC. Translating it yields CASSLRPTDYEQYV.

V and J are TRBV20-1 and TRBJ2-3; tentative D call: TRBD1 (6 bases). The V end lost 6 bases, the J end lost 1 base, and 14 bases lay between the germline ends. The CDR3 sequence is 14 residues long. Per germline, CDR1 DFQATT and CDR2 SNEGSKA (reference sequence). DNA for the CDR3: TGCAGTGCGGGGGCCGCGGAGGGCACAGATACGCAGTATTTT. Amino acid sequence: CSAGAAEGTDTQYF.